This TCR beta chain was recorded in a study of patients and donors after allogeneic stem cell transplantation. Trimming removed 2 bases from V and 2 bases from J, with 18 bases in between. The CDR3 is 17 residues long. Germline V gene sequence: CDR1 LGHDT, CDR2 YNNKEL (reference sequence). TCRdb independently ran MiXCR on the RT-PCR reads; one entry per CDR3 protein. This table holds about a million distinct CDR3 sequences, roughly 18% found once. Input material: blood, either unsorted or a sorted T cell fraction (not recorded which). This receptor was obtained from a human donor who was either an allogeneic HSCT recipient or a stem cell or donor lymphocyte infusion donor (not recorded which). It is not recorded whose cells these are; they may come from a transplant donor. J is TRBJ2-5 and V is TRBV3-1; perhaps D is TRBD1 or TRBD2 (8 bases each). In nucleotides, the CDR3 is TGTGCCAGCAGCCAAAATAGGACAGGGACTAGACAAGAGACCCAGTACTTC. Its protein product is CASSQNRTGTRQETQYF.